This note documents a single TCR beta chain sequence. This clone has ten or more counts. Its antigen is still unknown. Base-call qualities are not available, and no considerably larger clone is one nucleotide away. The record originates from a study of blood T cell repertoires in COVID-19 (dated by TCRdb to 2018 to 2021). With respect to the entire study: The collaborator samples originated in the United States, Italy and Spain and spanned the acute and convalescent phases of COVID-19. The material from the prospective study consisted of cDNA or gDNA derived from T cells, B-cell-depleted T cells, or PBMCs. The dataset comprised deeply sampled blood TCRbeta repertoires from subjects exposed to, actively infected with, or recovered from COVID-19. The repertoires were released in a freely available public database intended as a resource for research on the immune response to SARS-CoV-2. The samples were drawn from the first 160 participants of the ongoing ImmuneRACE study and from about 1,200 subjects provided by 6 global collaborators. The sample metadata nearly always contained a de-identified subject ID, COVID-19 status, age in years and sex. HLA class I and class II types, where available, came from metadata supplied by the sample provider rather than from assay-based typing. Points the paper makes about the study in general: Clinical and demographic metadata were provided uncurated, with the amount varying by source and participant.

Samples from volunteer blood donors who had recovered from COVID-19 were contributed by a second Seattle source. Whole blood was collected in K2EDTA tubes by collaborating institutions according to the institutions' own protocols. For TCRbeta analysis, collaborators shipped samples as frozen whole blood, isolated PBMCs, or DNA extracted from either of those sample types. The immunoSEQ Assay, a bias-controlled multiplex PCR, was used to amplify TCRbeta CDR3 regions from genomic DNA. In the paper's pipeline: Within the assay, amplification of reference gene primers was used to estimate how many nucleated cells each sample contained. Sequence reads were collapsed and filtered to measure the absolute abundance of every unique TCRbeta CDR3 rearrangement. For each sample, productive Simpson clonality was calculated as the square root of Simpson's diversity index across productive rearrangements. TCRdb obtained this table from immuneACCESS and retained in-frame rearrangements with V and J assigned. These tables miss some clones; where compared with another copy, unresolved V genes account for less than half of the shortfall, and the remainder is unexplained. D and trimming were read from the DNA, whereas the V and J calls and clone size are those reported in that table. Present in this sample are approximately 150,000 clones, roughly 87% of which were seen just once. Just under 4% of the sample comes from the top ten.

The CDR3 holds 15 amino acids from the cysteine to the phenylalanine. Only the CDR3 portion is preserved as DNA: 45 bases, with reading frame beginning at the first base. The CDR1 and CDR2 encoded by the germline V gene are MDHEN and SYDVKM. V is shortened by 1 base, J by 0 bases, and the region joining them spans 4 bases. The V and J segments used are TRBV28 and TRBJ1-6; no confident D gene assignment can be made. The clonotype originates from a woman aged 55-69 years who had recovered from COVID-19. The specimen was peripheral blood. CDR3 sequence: CASSLSGSYNSPLHF. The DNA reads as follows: TGTGCCAGCAGTTTATCGGGCTCCTATAATTCACCCCTCCACTTT.